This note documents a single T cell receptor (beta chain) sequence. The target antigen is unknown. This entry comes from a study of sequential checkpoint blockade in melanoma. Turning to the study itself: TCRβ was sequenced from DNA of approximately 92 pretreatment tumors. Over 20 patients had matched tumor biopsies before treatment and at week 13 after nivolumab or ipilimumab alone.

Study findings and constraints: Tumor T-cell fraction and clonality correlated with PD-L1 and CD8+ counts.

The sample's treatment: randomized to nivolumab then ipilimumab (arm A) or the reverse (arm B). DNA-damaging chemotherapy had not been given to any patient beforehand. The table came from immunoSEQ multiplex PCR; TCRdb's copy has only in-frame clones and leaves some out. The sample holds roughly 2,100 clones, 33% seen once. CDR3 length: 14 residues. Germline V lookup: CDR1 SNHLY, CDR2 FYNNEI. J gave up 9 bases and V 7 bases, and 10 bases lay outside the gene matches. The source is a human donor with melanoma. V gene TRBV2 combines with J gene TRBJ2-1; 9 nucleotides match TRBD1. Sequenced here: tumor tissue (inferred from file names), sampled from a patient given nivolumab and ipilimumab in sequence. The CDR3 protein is CASKLTGGNAEQFF. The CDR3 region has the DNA TGTGCCAGCAAACTGACAGGGGGTAACGCTGAGCAGTTCTTC.